What follows are 9 T cell receptor beta chains derived from one specimen sequenced in a study of response to subunit inactivated influenza vaccine. MiXCR, applied by TCRdb to the RT-PCR reads, yields one record per CDR3 protein. This table holds roughly 570,000 distinct CDR3 sequences, around 13% found once. The sample here was PBMCs from blood, taken about 13 days after vaccination. These receptors came from a man between 45 and 60 years old who received an inactivated influenza vaccine.

This clonotype was counted at least ten times. V usage is TRBV24-1 and J usage is TRBJ2-3; possibly TRBD2 for D (6 bases). The CDR3 is 16 amino acids. Germline lookup yields CDR1 KGHDR and CDR2 SFDVKD. Trimming pared 0 bases from V and 0 bases from J, leaving 9 bases between. The CDR3 spells CATSDLVRESTDTQYF. The CDR3 nucleotides are TGTGCCACCAGTGATTTGGTGCGGGAAAGCACAGATACGCAGTATTTT.

This clonotype has only a few counts. The chain has TRBV7-6 and TRBJ2-7; the match to TRBD1 covers 7 bases. The CDR3 runs to 14 residues. Per germline, CDR1 SGHVS and CDR2 FNYEAQ. Trimming removed 4 bases from V and 2 bases from J; junction bases left unmatched: 5. The DNA of the CDR3 is TGTGCCAGCAGCTCTCGGACAGGCCCCTACGAGCAGTACTTC. It specifies CASSSRTGPYEQYF. Full variable domain (outside the CDR3, taken from reference TRBV7-6 and TRBJ2-7): GAGVSQSPRYKVTKRGQDVALRCDPISGHVSLYWYRQALGQGPEFLTYFNYEAQQDKSGLPNDRFSAERPEGSISTLTIQRTEQRDSAMYRCASSSRTGPYEQYFGPGTRLTVT.

This chain uses TRBV18 with TRBJ2-7; D remains ambiguous. Trimming took 3 bases from V and 5 from J, leaving 17 bases between them. CDR1 is KGHSH and CDR2 is LQKENI in the germline V gene. This CDR3 contains 15 residues. The CDR3 here is CASSPLDGSIHEQYF. The DNA of the CDR3 is TGTGCCAGCTCACCTCTGGACGGTTCCATCCACGAGCAGTACTTC.

The V and J genes are TRBV30 and TRBJ2-7, with a possible D match to TRBD2 (6 bases). Germline V lookup: CDR1 GTSNPN, CDR2 SVGIG (reference sequence). Trimming stripped 2 bases from V and 3 bases from J, with 14 bases between. The CDR3 is made up of 14 amino acids. CDR3 amino acids: CAWSPISGLYEQYF. The CDR3 nucleotides are TGTGCCTGGAGTCCGATTAGCGGTCTCTACGAGCAGTACTTC.

This clonotype has a handful of counts. V gene TRBV21-1 combines with J gene TRBJ2-7; the table's D call, TRBD2, was not checked against the DNA. TRBV21-1 is an annotated pseudogene. The CDR3 is 17 amino acids. CDR3 DNA: TGTGCCAGCAGCAAAGGGTCAGCGGGGCCGGAGACCTACGAGCAGTACTTC. Translated: CASSKGSAGPETYEQYF.

V gene TRBV20-1 combines with J gene TRBJ2-3, with D maybe TRBD1 (6 bases). Between the trimmed V and J ends, which lost 2 bases and 0 bases, there was a span of 12 bases. CDR3 length equals 15 residues. The V gene's germline CDR1 is DFQATT and CDR2 SNEGSKA (reference sequence). CDR3 in amino acids: CSARKPRGSTDTQYF. CDR3 in DNA: TGCAGTGCTAGAAAACCTAGGGGGAGCACAGATACGCAGTATTTT.

This clonotype occurred many times. The rearrangement links TRBV5-1 to TRBJ2-1; unclear D gene. Germline CDR1 reads SGHRS; CDR2 reads YFSETQ. The CDR3 length is 13 residues. The V and J ends lost 0 bases and 5 bases respectively, with 6 bases between them. The CDR3 sequence: CASSLAVDNEQFF. The CDR3, as DNA: TGCGCCAGCAGCTTGGCCGTAGACAATGAGCAGTTCTTC.

The DNA of the CDR3 is TGCGCCAGCAGCTTGGCCCCCGAAAGGGAGCTGTTTTTT. Translated: CASSLAPERELFF. The chain recombines TRBV5-1 with TRBJ2-2; D not certain. The CDR3 has 13 residues. Germline CDR1 SGHRS, CDR2 YFSETQ. Between the trimmed V and J ends, which lost 0 bases and 9 bases, there was a span of 9 bases. The whole variable domain, filled in from reference TRBV5-1 and TRBJ2-2, reads KAGVTQTPRYLIKTRGQQVTLSCSPISGHRSVSWYQQTPGQGLQFLFEYFSETQRNKGNFPGRFSGRQFSNSRSEMNVSTLELGDSALYLCASSLAPERELFFGEGSRLTVL.

This clonotype was detected ten times or more. The chain carries TRBV6-4 and TRBJ2-3; a possible D gene is TRBD1 (6 bases). The CDR3 is 17 amino acids. With 10 bases removed from V and 2 bases from J, the gap between germline ends came to 25 bases. Germline-derived CDR1 and CDR2 are MRHNA and SNTAGT. The DNA of the CDR3 is TGTGCCACCGCTATGAACAGGGAGAGGATAATCACAGATACGCAGTATTTT. This sequence encodes CATAMNRERIITDTQYF.